Listed here are 3 T cell receptor beta chains from one sample, sequenced in a study of blood T cells in healthy people across ages (dated by TCRdb to about 2015). The library was made by 5' RACE. The sample was run on an Illumina HiSeq 2500. A second PCR of 7 to 11 cycles was performed with a sample-barcoded 5' primer and a J-beta primer mix. The public reads were reprocessed in TCRdb via fastp at Q25 and MiXCR, keeping in-frame beta chains. Every CDR3 protein is listed once, alongside the most common genes and DNA of its rows. In all, the sample holds 910,000 or so distinct CDR3 sequences, and roughly half of those were seen once. The leading ten clones occupy about 22% of the sample. Sequenced sample: blood. The receptors derive from a woman aged 55-69 years in good health.

With respect to this clonotype: A junction boundary mismatches the germline segment, possibly from a read error. The chain carries TRBV11-2 and TRBJ2-1; possibly TRBD2 for D (6 bases). Germline CDR1 reads SGHAT; CDR2 reads FQNNGV. The CDR3 totals 15 residues. CDR3 bases: TGTGCCAGCAGCGTAGAGGGGAGGAGGGCGGATGAGCAGTTCTTC. Residues: CASSVEGRRADEQFF.

The chain couples TRBV4-1 to TRBJ2-3, with D maybe TRBD2 (5 bases). CDR1 and CDR2 (germline): MGHRA, YSYEKL. The CDR3 is 15 residues long. The V end was cut by 6 bases, the J end by 0 bases, with 13 bases between. The DNA for the CDR3 is TGCGCCAGCAGTGTTACCTGGACTAGCACAGATACGCAGTATTTT. Its translation: CASSVTWTSTDTQYF.

This clonotype turned up a few times. V gene TRBV28 combines with J gene TRBJ2-3, with D unresolved. Germline V lookup: CDR1 MDHEN, CDR2 SYDVKM. The V end was cut by 8 bases, the J end by 1 base, with 10 bases between. This CDR3 is 13 amino acids long. As DNA, the CDR3 is TGTGCCAGCGGACCCCCCCGCACAGATACGCAGTATTTT. Translated: CASGPPRTDTQYF.